Below, one T cell receptor (beta chain) is given with its context. This entry comes from a study of shared clonotypes between healthy human individuals. Study overall: In total, the donors were a couple of women and a few men aged 18 to 49.

Methods used by the authors: ImmunoSEQ gave junction-only sequences without quality scores, so filtering differed. Profiling relied on immunoSEQ multiplex PCR, and the TCRdb table lists in-frame clones only, not all of them. V, J and clone size are taken as reported in that table, and D and trimming were inferred from the DNA itself. Counted here are some 470,000 clones, approximately 80% occurring once; the ten biggest clones make up over 10%. The clonotype comes from a woman aged 40 to 50 in good health. Some clones in this sample may be carry-over from other donors' samples. The source material was PBMCs.

The CDR3 sequence: CASRGRFLQPQHF. CDR3 coding DNA: TGTGCCAGCCGGGGGAGGTTTCTGCAGCCCCAGCATTTT. The V gene is TRBV2, the J gene TRBJ1-5; TRBD1 is a possible D gene (5 bases). The V gene's germline CDR1 is SNHLY and CDR2 FYNNEI. V was pared by 8 bases and J by 7 bases, with 15 bases between. This CDR3 comprises 13 residues.